This TCR beta chain comes out of a study of cytomegalovirus exposure and HLA in healthy donors. About the study: An early data release held 70 million to 90 million unique TCRs from HLA-typed donors.

With respect to this clone: Its antigen remains unknown.

Amplification used 60 Vbeta primers and 13 Jbeta primers. Assay: immunoSEQ multiplex PCR; the TCRdb copy retains only in-frame clones and omits some. The sample has fewer than 250,000 clones. Broader study findings: A few of the chains that were CMV-associated were confirmed in vitro to be specific for CMV antigens. Several of the most significant clusters appeared, in a later analysis, to be linked to common viral pathogens. Presence/absence analyses rested on an assumption that sequencing depth was roughly uniform across donors.

The CDR3 runs 12 residues. The germline V and J ends were trimmed by 3 bases and 4 bases, with 4 bases remaining between them. Germline V gives CDR1 MNHEY, CDR2 SMNVEV (reference sequence). The sequence was obtained from a woman in her twenties or thirties in good health and CMV-seropositive. The sequencing input was PBMCs. The chain carries TRBV27 and TRBJ1-5; the D is unclear. CDR3 residues: CASSFQNQPQHF. DNA of the CDR3: TGTGCCAGCAGTTTCCAGAATCAGCCCCAGCATTTT.